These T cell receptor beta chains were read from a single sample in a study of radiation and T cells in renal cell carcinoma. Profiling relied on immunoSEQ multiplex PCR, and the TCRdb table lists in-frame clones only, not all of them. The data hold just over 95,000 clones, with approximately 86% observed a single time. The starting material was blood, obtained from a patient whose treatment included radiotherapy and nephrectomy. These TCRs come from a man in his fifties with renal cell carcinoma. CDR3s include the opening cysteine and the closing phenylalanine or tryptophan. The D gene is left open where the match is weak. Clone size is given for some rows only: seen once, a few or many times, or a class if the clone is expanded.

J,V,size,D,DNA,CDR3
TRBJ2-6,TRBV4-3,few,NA,TGCGCCAGCAGCCTCCGTCAACCGGGGGCCAACGTCCTGACTTTC,CASSLRQPGANVLTF
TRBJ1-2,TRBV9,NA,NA,TGTGCCAGCAGCGGAGGACAGCACTATGGCTACACCTTC,CASSGGQHYGYTF
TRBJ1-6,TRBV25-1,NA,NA,TGTGCCAGCAGTAGAACGGGAGGGTTTAGTAATTCACCCCTCCACTTT,CASSRTGGFSNSPLHF
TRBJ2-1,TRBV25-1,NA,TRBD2,TGTGCCAGCAGTGCAATAGCGGGAGGGACCTACAATGAGCAGTTCTTC,CASSAIAGGTYNEQFF
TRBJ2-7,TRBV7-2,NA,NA,TGTGCCAGCAGCTCCTATCAGGGCTACGAGCAGTACTTC,CASSSYQGYEQYF
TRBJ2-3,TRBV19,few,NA,TGTGCCAGTAGGAGGGAGGTGCGGACAGATACGCAGTATTTT,CASRREVRTDTQYF
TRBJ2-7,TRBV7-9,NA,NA,TGTGCCAGCAGCATAGTTGGACCCCCGGGACACGAGCAGTACTTC,CASSIVGPPGHEQYF
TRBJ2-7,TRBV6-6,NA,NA,TGTGCCAGCAGTTATACGGACAGTACCTACGAGCAGTACTTC,CASSYTDSTYEQYF
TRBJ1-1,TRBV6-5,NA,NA,TGTGCCGGCACAAACGCATGGGCAGGCCTCACTGAAGCTTTCTTT,CAGTNAWAGLTEAFF
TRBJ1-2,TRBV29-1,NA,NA,TGCAGCGTTGACCTGGGAACTGGTACGGACTATGGCTACACCTTC,CSVDLGTGTDYGYTF
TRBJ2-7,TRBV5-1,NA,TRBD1,TGCGCCAGCAGCTCCTTGGACAGGGTGGGAGAGCAGTACTTC,CASSSLDRVGEQYF
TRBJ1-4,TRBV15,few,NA,TGTGCCACCAGCAGAGACATGACCAGGCCTTCCGAAAAACTGTTTTTT,CATSRDMTRPSEKLFF
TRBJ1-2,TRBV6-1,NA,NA,TGTGCCAGCAGTGTTCCGGGGCCGGAGGATGGCTACACCTTC,CASSVPGPEDGYTF
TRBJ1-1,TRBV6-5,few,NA,TGTGCCAGCAGTACTTTTGGGATCTCGGTCACTGAAGCTTTCTTT,CASSTFGISVTEAFF
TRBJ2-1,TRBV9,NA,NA,TGTGCCAGCAGCGTCTCGCGGAGCTCCTACAATGAGCAGTTCTTC,CASSVSRSSYNEQFF
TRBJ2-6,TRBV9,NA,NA,TGTGCCAGCAGTGCCATATCTGGGGCCAACGTCCTGACTTTC,CASSAISGANVLTF
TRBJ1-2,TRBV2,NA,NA,TGTGCCAGCTTGATGACCTTTAACTATGGCTACACCTTC,CASLMTFNYGYTF
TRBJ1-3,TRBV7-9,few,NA,TGTGCCAGCAGCTTGGCAGGGATTGGTGGAAACACCATATATTTT,CASSLAGIGGNTIYF
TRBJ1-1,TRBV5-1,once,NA,TGCGCCAGCAGCGCGGAAAACACTGAAGCTTTCTTT,CASSAENTEAFF
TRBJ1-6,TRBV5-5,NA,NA,TGTGCCAGCAGCTTGGGGGGTTGGGATTCACCCCTCCACTTT,CASSLGGWDSPLHF
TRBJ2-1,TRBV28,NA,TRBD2,TGTGCCAGCAGTTTTTTTTCAGTATTTGGCGGGGGGGCCAGGAATGAGCAGTTCTTC,CASSFFSVFGGGARNEQFF
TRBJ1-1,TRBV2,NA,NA,TGTGCCAGCAGTGAACTGACTTCCCGGGCTTTCTTT,CASSELTSRAFF
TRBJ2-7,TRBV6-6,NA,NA,TGTGCCAGCAGTTACCTTCTCGAGCAGTACTTC,CASSYLLEQYF
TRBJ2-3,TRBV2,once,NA,TGTGCCAGCGAGAGAACGCTGGACTGGCGCTGGGCAGATACGCAGTATTTT,CASERTLDWRWADTQYF
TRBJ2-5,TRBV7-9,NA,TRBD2,TGTGCCAGCAGCCCCGGTGTCGGGGGGTCCCAAGAGACCCAGTACTTC,CASSPGVGGSQETQYF
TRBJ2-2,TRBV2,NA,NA,TGTGCCAGCAGTTTTACGGGAGTGATGCCCGGGGAGCTGTTTTTT,CASSFTGVMPGELFF
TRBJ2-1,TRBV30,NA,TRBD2,TGTGCCTGGAGTACCTACGGGACTAGCGGGAGGTGGGGCAATGAGCAGTTCTTC,CAWSTYGTSGRWGNEQFF
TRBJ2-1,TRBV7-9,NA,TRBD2,TGTGCCAGCAGCTTATTAGCGGGGGTTTACAATGAGCAGTTCTTC,CASSLLAGVYNEQFF
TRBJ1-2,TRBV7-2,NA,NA,TGTGCCAGCAGCCCCCGGGACGCAAGGAACTATGGCTACACCTTC,CASSPRDARNYGYTF
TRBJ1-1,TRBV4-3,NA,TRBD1,TGCGCCAGCAGCCAAGACTTTAAAGGACAGGGGAAGAACACTGAAGCTTTCTTT,CASSQDFKGQGKNTEAFF
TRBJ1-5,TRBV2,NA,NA,TGTGCCAGCAGTGAAAGGGGCAGGCAGCCCCAGCATTTT,CASSERGRQPQHF
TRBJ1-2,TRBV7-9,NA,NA,TGTGCCAGCAGCTTAGTAGGCGGTTCCGGCTATGGCTACACCTTC,CASSLVGGSGYGYTF
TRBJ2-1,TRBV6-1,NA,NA,TGTGCCAGCAGGACACCTGTATACAATGAGCAGTTCTTC,CASRTPVYNEQFF
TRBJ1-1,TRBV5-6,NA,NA,TGTGCCAGCAGCTTTTGGAGGGACACTGAAGCTTTCTTT,CASSFWRDTEAFF
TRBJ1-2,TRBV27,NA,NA,TGTGCCAGCGGGTATGGCAGCGACTATGGCTACACCTTC,CASGYGSDYGYTF
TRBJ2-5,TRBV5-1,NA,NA,TGCGCCAGCAGCCCCCGAGTGAACCAAGAGACCCAGTACTTC,CASSPRVNQETQYF
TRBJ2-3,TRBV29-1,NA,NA,TGCAGCGTTTTGGGCGGAGCCACAGATACGCAGTATTTT,CSVLGGATDTQYF
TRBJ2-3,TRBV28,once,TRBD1,TGTGCCAGCACCAGGACAGGAGGTCGCGATACGCAGTATTTT,CASTRTGGRDTQYF
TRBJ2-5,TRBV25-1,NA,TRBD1,TGTGCCAGCGGACGACAGGGGGCTGCGGAGACCCAGTACTTC,CASGRQGAAETQYF
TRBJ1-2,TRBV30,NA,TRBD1,TGTGCCTGGGCTGCCGGACAGGGGGCTAACTATGGCTACACCTTC,CAWAAGQGANYGYTF
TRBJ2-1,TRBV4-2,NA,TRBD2,TGTGCCAGCAGCCAAGCGATCCTAGCGGGGGCCCGATATCAGTTCTTC,CASSQAILAGARYQFF
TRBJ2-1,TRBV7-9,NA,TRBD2,TGTGCCAGCAGCTTAGATGAGCGGGAATGGTTCTTC,CASSLDEREWFF
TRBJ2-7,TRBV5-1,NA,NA,TGCGCCAGCAGCCCGGGACGGTATGGGGGGCCCGACCACGAGCAGTACTTC,CASSPGRYGGPDHEQYF
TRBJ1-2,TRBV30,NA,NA,TGTGCCTGGAGTGTAGGAATGGCGGGCTACACCTTC,CAWSVGMAGYTF
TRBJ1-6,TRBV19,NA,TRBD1,TGTGCCAGTAGTATAACGACAGGGGGCTTGGGTAATTCACCCCTCCACTTT,CASSITTGGLGNSPLHF
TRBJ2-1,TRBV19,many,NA,TGTGCCAGTAGCCAGTGGGTCGCAAATGAGCAGTTCTTC,CASSQWVANEQFF